This T cell receptor beta chain was captured in a study of cytomegalovirus exposure and HLA in healthy donors (dated by TCRdb to the late 2010s). Turning to the overall study: According to an earlier analysis of 587 of the donors, about 179 million T cells yielded 90 million to 140 million unique TCR beta sequences and about 300 Gb of sequence data. Roughly 300 gigabases of sequencing data and 75 million to 85 million unique TCR sequences made up an early release that covered 500 to 650 HLA-typed donors. Of the roughly 390 genotyped donors, roughly 85% fell in the genetic ancestry cluster associated with self-reported Caucasian donors. The aim of the study was to test whether cataloging public T cell receptors could identify signatures of past pathogen exposure. Using immunosequencing, the study profiled T cell repertoires from 550 to 750 subjects and related those repertoires to cytomegalovirus serostatus. Besides the first cohort of 500 to 700 subjects, a separate validation cohort made up of 120 different subjects was used. High-throughput TCR immunosequencing, statistical association of individual TCRs with disease status, and machine learning were combined to predict cytomegalovirus infection status. To study patterns of TCR occurrence, a later analysis re-analyzed previously published TCR beta repertoires from 650 to 750 donors and added high-resolution HLA genotyping. Rather than using new phenotypic data, the later analysis identified candidate immune exposures from TCR beta sequences and from how often those sequences occurred across donors. An earlier analysis of 500 to 650 of the donors applied high-throughput TCR beta sequencing to assess whether each TCR beta V gene segment acted as functional or pseudogenic. Alongside the repertoire data, information on donor age, sex, ethnicity and CMV serostatus was compiled. In a later genetic analysis, genome-wide SNP genotypes for about 65% of the roughly 700 donors were used, and that subset was treated as a discovery cohort. All discovery cohort repertoires had been generated using a single sequencing platform. Both class I and class II loci were covered by HLA typing, at four-digit resolution. Typing coverage differed by locus: A, B, C, DRB1 and DQB1 were typed in roughly 620-640 donors, DQA1 in about 500, DPA1 in some 610, and DPB1 in approximately 450. Roughly 5 DR-DQ haplotypes were handled as single units for association and clustering because linkage in the cohort was strong. Among some 400 genotyped donors of the cohort, an average of approximately 200,000 unique TCR beta nucleotide sequences was sequenced per donor, of which about 20% were non-productive.

The paper's findings and limits, for the study overall: Only TCR beta chains were sequenced in this cohort, and the absence of alpha or paired-chain data limited detectable features. In a later analysis, several top co-occurrence clusters were reported to appear linked to parvovirus B19, influenza, CMV and Epstein-Barr virus. In a later analysis, most CMV-associated TCR beta chains were found to appear HLA-restricted, with HLA associations seemingly driven largely by CMV exposure. Correlated functional status among segregating V segments might reflect linkage disequilibrium, but an unknown experimental factor could not be ruled out. In an earlier analysis of a few hundred of the donors, most TCR beta V segments were observed in productive rearrangements about 87% or about 30% of the time, broadly matching IMGT annotations. A total of roughly 160 TCR beta chains were listed by the study as associated with cytomegalovirus. Most TCR sequences were observed very rarely across donors, whereas some public TCRs were present in many individuals. A further reported finding was that TCR beta sequences accurately predicted the HLA-A and HLA-B alleles for most subjects in the first cohort. The sequencing pipeline was judged likely to have produced a cluster of highly shared sequence variants as a technical artifact. A later genetic analysis reported fewer N-insertions in productive TCRs among donors in an Asian-associated ancestry cluster than the roughly 700-donor mean. In a later analysis, 15,000 to 20,000 TCR beta sequences were associated with specific HLA alleles at a false discovery rate of 0.05. A later genetic analysis associated a missense DCLRE1C variant with V-gene and J-gene trimming of TCR beta chains, and an independent cohort replicated the association. Because counts were too low, about 17 rarely observed V segments, including chromosome 9 orphons, were excluded from the earlier analysis of 587 of the donors. The only immune exposure information available for the cohort was CMV serostatus. Presence/absence analyses assumed roughly uniform sequencing depth across donors, an assumption that may not hold. Cytomegalovirus status was reported to be diagnosed by the classifier with high specificity and sensitivity in both the original and validation cohorts. In a later analysis, HLA-associated TCR beta chains showed more clonal expansion and lower generation probabilities than non-associated chains that were equally common. When HLA alleles, especially DR and DQ, strongly co-occurred, TCR associations were difficult to assign to individual alleles. HLA typing was unavailable for some donors at each locus, so association tests used only the typed subset. In a later analysis, TCR association rates were found to vary across HLA loci, with the most associated TCRs seen for DRB1 alleles and the fewest for HLA-C alleles. In vitro tests confirmed that a few of the cytomegalovirus-associated TCR beta chains recognize cytomegalovirus antigens. The 87-base-pair reads could not distinguish some IMGT-functional V segments, including TRBV6-2 and TRBV6-3, so those segments were excluded. According to the authors, the approach could potentially be generalized to other disease states and immunological phenotypes.

The V end loses 6 bases and the J end loses 5 bases, and a stretch of 16 bases separates them. The CDR3, cysteine through phenylalanine, is 14 amino acids long. Only CDR3 DNA is held: 42 bases, read in frame from base 1. The germline V gene sets CDR1 to KGHSH and CDR2 to LQKENI. In this sample, this clone turned up once. Its antigen specificity is not known. No quality values exist for individual bases; no much larger clone is one base distant. The cohort consisted of more than 650 healthy bone marrow donors. All cohort members were sampled while nominally healthy, although unrecorded immune exposures were likely present. The donor was CMV seropositive and was included in the group of some 290 seropositive cohort members. Every donor gave a peripheral blood sample, and the peripheral blood mononuclear cells from that sample were used for TCR beta sequencing. Genomic DNA was extracted from the blood cell samples with the Qiagen DNeasy Blood Extraction Kit.

Library construction relied on the immunoSEQ multiplex PCR assay. A mixture of 60 forward primers for TCR Vbeta segments and 13 reverse primers for TCR Jbeta segments was used in the multiplex PCR. A multiplex PCR assay on genomic DNA amplified the CDR3 region of rearranged TCR beta genes. Amplified TCR beta libraries were sequenced as 87-base-pair reads on the Illumina HiSeq System. Per the authors' processing: A later analysis tallied 80 million to 95 million unique TCR beta chains across the 700 or so repertoires, and about 12 million of those chains were shared by two or more donors. A nearest-neighbor algorithm error-corrected the raw reads and collapsed the reads into unique sequences, merging closely related sequences to remove PCR and sequencing errors. V, D and J gene segments were assigned by aligning CDR3 sequences to IMGT reference sequences. For a sequence to be retained, at least a six-nucleotide match to both a V gene segment and a J gene segment was required. A rearrangement was called productive if the CDR3 had no stop codons and remained in frame with V and J, and every other rearrangement was called non-productive. Following IMGT convention, CDR3 was defined as the stretch from the second conserved V-encoded cysteine to the conserved J-encoded phenylalanine. Sequences without an unambiguous match to a single V gene segment were excluded from the earlier analysis of 450 to 750 of the donors. In an earlier analysis of 450 to 750 of the donors, a V segment was called functional when productive rearrangements were above 56.7%, and segregating when the standard deviation between donors exceeded 5%. A statistical classification framework was built for diagnosing cytomegalovirus status from the catalog of TCR beta chain sequences. A later analysis assigned V and J genes by comparing TCR nucleotide sequences with IMGT/GENE-DB human TR gene sequences. The TCRdist pipeline was used in a later analysis to assign CDR3 sequences and most-parsimonious VDJ recombination scenarios. A later analysis defined each TCR beta chain by its CDR3 amino acid sequence plus V-gene family, and excluded reads lacking a unique V-gene family. In a later analysis, fewer than 600 highly shared, low-generation-probability nucleotide sequences were removed to address suspected cross-contamination and a sequencing artifact. In a later analysis, a clonal expansion index for each public chain was calculated from normalized within-repertoire ranks of inferred template counts. Generation probabilities in a later analysis came from a VDJ recombination model fitted to out-of-frame rearrangements, and those results were checked against IGoR. A later analysis scored TCR-TCR, TCR-HLA and TCR-CMV co-occurrence with hypergeometric tests, applying a repertoire-size bias correction to TCR pairs. A later analysis estimated false discovery rates by permuting HLA or CMV assignments 20 times. In a later analysis, co-occurring TCRs were grouped with DBSCAN, and TCRdist sequence similarity was added when clustering was performed within HLA-allele-positive subsets. Repertoires with fewer than 30,000 or more than 120,000 public chains were left out of co-occurrence clustering, as were a handful of repertoires with anomalous nucleotide sharing. TCRdb took this table from immuneACCESS and kept in-frame rearrangements with V and J called. Such tables lack part of the clones; where checked against another copy, unresolved V genes explain under half of the gap, and the rest is unexplained. That table is the source of V, J and clone size, and D and trimming were worked out from the DNA. The sample records approximately 160,000 clones, around 80% of which are singletons. The ten largest clones take up 13% of the sample.

Sequenced input: PBMCs. The chain is assembled from TRBV18 and TRBJ1-1, with a weak D call of TRBD1 (6 bases match). The TCR was taken from a woman between 50 and 59 years old in good health and CMV-seropositive. The CDR3 protein: CASSPFEGGTEAFF. Here is the DNA: TGTGCCAGCTCCCCCTTTGAGGGGGGGACTGAAGCTTTCTTT.